The present entry profiles one T cell receptor beta chain with its context. The antigen remains unidentified. In TCRdb, the 5' RACE reads were re-called with MiXCR into one record per CDR3 protein. Of tens of thousands of distinct CDR3 sequences detected, roughly a sixth appear once; the ten largest clones hold 30% to 35%. The data are from a study of T-cell memory formation after mild COVID-19. Study in general: Largely, the TCR clusters proved donor specific.

Study-wide points: There was no confirmation that second-wave clones peaking on day 37 were SARS-CoV-2 specific. Clones contracting across day 15 to 85 had a balanced CD4/CD8 profile; later expanding clones leaned CD4+. Within pre-infection memory, some responding clones were found, suggesting cross-reactive memory joined.

This receptor was obtained from an adult woman who had mild COVID-19 (a few samples of this study predate the infection). Cell type and time point are not known. Sequencing used PBMCs or a T cell subset sorted from them (not recorded which).

This chain's CDR3 is CASSLAVSPVVYTF. The DNA for the CDR3 is TGTGCCAGCAGCTTAGCGGTCAGTCCCGTTGTCTACACCTTC. The chain joins TRBV7-9 to TRBJ1-2; D call uncertain. Germline CDR1 reads SEHNR; CDR2 reads FQNEAQ (reference sequence). With 0 bases removed from V and 10 bases from J, the gap between germline ends came to 15 bases. This CDR3 spans 14 amino acids.